The 9 T cell receptor beta chains in this list originate from one sample, sequenced in a study of shared clonotypes between healthy human individuals. Produced via immunoSEQ multiplex PCR; TCRdb's table is partial and in-frame only. In the table there are fewer than 1.6 million clones, just under 99% of which are singletons. Sample: naive CD4+ T cells sorted from blood. Subset given: CD45RA+ positively selected. The receptors originated from a man younger than 40 in good health.

Points on this clone: Additional DNA sequences in this sample encode the identical CDR3. The V gene is TRBV18, the J gene TRBJ2-3; no firm D call. This CDR3 has 12 residues. CDR1 is KGHSH and CDR2 is LQKENI in the germline V gene. Trimming took 2 bases from V and 2 from J, leaving 2 bases between them. The CDR3 is CASSPDTDTQYF. As DNA, the CDR3 is TGTGCCAGCTCACCAGACACAGATACGCAGTATTTT.

Comment on this clone: The same CDR3 arises from other DNA sequences in this sample as well. The chain links TRBV7-6 to TRBJ2-7, with 10 bases lining up with TRBD2. CDR3 length: 14 residues. V shed 2 bases, J shed 6 bases, and the junction held 4 bases outside the gene matches. Per germline, CDR1 SGHVS and CDR2 FNYEAQ. The CDR3 DNA reads as TGTGCCAGCAGCTTACTAGCGGGAGTCGGCGAGCAGTACTTC. Residues: CASSLLAGVGEQYF.

V usage is TRBV9 and J usage is TRBJ2-5, with 10 bases lining up with TRBD1. Germline loops: CDR1 SGDLS, CDR2 YYNGEE. Trimming cost V 1 base and J 5 bases; bases outside gene matches: 5. The CDR3 has 15 amino acids. This CDR3 is CASSVSGTGVETQYF. The CDR3 nucleotides are TGTGCCAGCAGCGTAAGCGGGACAGGGGTTGAGACCCAGTACTTC.

The CDR3: CASSLKLDTQYF. The CDR3 DNA is TGTGCCAGCAGCTTAAAGTTAGATACGCAGTATTTT. This rearrangement joins TRBV7-9 to TRBJ2-3; D is undetermined. Trimming removed 2 bases from V and 5 bases from J, with 5 bases in between. This CDR3 has 12 amino acids. The germline gives CDR1 SEHNR, CDR2 FQNEAQ (reference sequence).

This chain joins TRBV10-2 and TRBJ1-5; D is perhaps TRBD1 (6 bases). CDR3 size: 14 residues. Germline V lookup: CDR1 WSHSY, CDR2 SAAADI. V lost 6 bases to trimming and J lost 7 bases, with 16 bases between them. The CDR3 sequence: CASRGRGWGQPQHF. CDR3 DNA sequence: TGCGCCAGCAGAGGAAGGGGGTGGGGGCAGCCCCAGCATTTT.

With respect to this clone: At the DNA level, this CDR3 is encoded by other sequences in the same sample as well. The chain uses TRBV5-1 and TRBJ2-5; possibly TRBD1 for D (5 bases). The CDR3 consists of 14 residues. Germline V gives CDR1 SGHRS, CDR2 YFSETQ. V was cut by 0 bases and J by 5 bases, with 11 bases left in between. The CDR3 is CASSLVGAGETQYF. As DNA, the CDR3 is TGCGCCAGCAGCTTGGTAGGGGCAGGGGAGACCCAGTACTTC.

This chain connects TRBV2 to TRBJ2-7, with TRBD1 matching 7 bases. The CDR3 is 14 amino acids. The trim removed 8 bases at V and 6 bases at J, leaving 13 bases unmatched. Germline V gives CDR1 SNHLY, CDR2 FYNNEI. CDR3 DNA sequence: TGTGCCAGCGGGAGACAGGGCCCATGGGGCGAGCAGTACTTC. Encoded protein: CASGRQGPWGEQYF.

V usage is TRBV10-3 and J usage is TRBJ1-5; 9 bases line up with TRBD1. J lost 4 bases, V lost 2 bases, and 9 bases had no gene match. Germline loops: CDR1 ENHRY, CDR2 SYGVKD. The CDR3 extends over 17 amino acids. CDR3 sequence: CAISETPGQGGNQPQHF. The CDR3 DNA sequence: TGTGCCATCAGTGAGACCCCGGGACAGGGTGGGAATCAGCCCCAGCATTTT.

The rearrangement links TRBV30 to TRBJ2-7, with 10 bases lining up with TRBD2. CDR1 and CDR2 (germline): GTSNPN, SVGIG (reference sequence). The CDR3 runs 13 residues. Unmatched junction bases numbered 6, after V lost 6 bases and J lost 4 bases. The CDR3 region is CACTGTSDYEQYF. The DNA for the CDR3 is TGTGCCTGTACCGGGACTAGCGATTACGAGCAGTACTTC.